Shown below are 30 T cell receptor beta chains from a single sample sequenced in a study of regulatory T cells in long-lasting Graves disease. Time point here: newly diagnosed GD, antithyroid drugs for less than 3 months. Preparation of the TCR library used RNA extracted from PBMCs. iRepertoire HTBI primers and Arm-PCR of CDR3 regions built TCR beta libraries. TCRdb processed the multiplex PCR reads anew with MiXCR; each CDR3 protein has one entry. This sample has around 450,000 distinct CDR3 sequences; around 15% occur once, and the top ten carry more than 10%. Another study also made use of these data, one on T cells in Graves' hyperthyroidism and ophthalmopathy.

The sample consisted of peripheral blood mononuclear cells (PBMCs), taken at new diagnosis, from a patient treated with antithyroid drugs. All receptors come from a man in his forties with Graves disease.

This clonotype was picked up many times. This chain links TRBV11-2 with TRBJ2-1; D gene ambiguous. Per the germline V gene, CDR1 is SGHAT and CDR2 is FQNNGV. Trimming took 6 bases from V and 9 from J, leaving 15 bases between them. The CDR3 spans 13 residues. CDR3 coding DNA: TGTGCCAGCAGTGGTATATACGGCGGTGAGCAGTTCTTC. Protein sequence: CASSGIYGGEQFF.

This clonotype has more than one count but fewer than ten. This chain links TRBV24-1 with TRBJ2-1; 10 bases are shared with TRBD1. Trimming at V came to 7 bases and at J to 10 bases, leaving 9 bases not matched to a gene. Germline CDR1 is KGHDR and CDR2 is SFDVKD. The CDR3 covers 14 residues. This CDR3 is CATREGTGAEEQFF. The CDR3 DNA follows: TGTGCCACCAGGGAGGGGACAGGGGCGGAGGAGCAGTTCTTC.

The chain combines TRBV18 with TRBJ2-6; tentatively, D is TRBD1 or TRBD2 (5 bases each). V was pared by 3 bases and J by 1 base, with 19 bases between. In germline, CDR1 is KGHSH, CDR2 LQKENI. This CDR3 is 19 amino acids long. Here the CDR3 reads CASSPMSGLIRSGANVLTF. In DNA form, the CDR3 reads TGTGCCAGCTCACCCATGTCGGGGCTAATTAGGTCTGGGGCCAACGTCCTGACTTTC.

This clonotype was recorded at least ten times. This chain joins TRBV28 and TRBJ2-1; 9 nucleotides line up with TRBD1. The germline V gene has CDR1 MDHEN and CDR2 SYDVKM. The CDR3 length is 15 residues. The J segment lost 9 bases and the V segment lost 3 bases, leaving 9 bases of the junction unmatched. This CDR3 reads CASSFGDRVLGEQFF. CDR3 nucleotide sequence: TGTGCCAGCAGTTTCGGGGACAGGGTATTAGGTGAGCAGTTCTTC.

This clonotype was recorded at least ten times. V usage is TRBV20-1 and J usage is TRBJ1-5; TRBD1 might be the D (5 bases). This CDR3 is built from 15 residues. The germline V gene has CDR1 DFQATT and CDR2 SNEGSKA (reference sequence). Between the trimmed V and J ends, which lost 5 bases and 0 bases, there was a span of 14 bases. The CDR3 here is CSAGRGADSNQPQHF. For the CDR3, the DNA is TGCAGTGCTGGGCGGGGCGCGGATAGCAATCAGCCCCAGCATTTT.

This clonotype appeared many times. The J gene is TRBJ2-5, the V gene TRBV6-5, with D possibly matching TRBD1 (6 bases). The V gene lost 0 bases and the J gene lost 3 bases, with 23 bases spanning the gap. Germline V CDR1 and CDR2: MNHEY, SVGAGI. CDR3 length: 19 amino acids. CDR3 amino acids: CASSYSVLGEPGVEETQYF. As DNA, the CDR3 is TGTGCCAGCAGTTACTCGGTTTTGGGTGAACCAGGGGTAGAAGAGACCCAGTACTTC.

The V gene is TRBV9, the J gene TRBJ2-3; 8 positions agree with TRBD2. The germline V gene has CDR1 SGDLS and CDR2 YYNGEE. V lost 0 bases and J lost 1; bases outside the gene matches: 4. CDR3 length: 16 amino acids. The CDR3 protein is CASSVVSAGGTDTQYF. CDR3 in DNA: TGTGCCAGCAGCGTAGTTTCAGCGGGAGGCACAGATACGCAGTATTTT. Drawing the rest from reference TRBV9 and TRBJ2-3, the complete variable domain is DSGVTQTPKHLITATGQRVTLRCSPRSGDLSVYWYQQSLDQGLQFLIQYYNGEERAKGNILERFSAQQFPDLHSELNLSSLELGDSALYFCASSVVSAGGTDTQYFGPGTRLTVL.

In DNA form, the CDR3 reads TGTGCCAGCCGGGACAGGGGGCAAGAATCACCCCTCCACTTT. It encodes CASRDRGQESPLHF. The chain is built from TRBV19 and TRBJ1-6; 12 bases align to TRBD1. The V gene end was trimmed by 9 bases and the J gene end by 10 bases; junction bases not matched to a gene: 7. Germline-derived CDR1 and CDR2 are LNHDA and SQIVND (reference sequence). There are 14 residues in the CDR3.

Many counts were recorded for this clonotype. The CDR3 reads CASSLGSGRRNEQFF. The CDR3 bases are TGTGCCAGCAGTTTAGGTAGCGGGAGAAGGAATGAGCAGTTCTTC. The chain combines TRBV28 with TRBJ2-1; 9 bases are shared with TRBD2. Germline lookup yields CDR1 MDHEN and CDR2 SYDVKM. CDR3 length equals 15 residues. V was clipped by 2 bases and J by 7 bases; unmatched bases: 6.

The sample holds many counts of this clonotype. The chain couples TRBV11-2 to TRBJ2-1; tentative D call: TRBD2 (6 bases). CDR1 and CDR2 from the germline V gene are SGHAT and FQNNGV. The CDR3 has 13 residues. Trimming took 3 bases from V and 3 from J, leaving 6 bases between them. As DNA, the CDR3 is TGTGCCAGCAGCTTGGACTACTACAATGAGCAGTTCTTC. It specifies CASSLDYYNEQFF.

DNA for the CDR3: TGCGCCAGCAGCTTCTGGGCTAGCGGGAGGGCGGGTTACAATGAGCAGTTCTTC. Translated: CASSFWASGRAGYNEQFF. The genes are TRBV5-1 and TRBJ2-1, with TRBD2 identical over 12 bases. The CDR3 totals 18 residues. Germline loops: CDR1 SGHRS, CDR2 YFSETQ. V lost 2 bases to trimming and J lost 4 bases; unmatched junction nucleotides: 10. Looking up the rest from reference TRBV5-1 and TRBJ2-1 gives the full variable domain: KAGVTQTPRYLIKTRGQQVTLSCSPISGHRSVSWYQQTPGQGLQFLFEYFSETQRNKGNFPGRFSGRQFSNSRSEMNVSTLELGDSALYLCASSFWASGRAGYNEQFFGPGTRLTVL.

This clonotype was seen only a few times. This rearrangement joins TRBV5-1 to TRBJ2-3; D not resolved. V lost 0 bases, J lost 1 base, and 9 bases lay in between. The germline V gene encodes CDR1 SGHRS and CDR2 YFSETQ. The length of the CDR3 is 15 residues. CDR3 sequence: CASSLAPAGTDTQYF. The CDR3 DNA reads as TGCGCCAGCAGCTTGGCCCCGGCAGGCACAGATACGCAGTATTTT.

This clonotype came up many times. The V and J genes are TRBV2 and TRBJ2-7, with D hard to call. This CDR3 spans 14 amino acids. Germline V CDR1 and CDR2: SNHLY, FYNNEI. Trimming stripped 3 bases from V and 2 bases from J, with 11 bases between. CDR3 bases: TGTGCCAGCAGTGAGGGTCCTATAACCTACGAGCAGTACTTC. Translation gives CASSEGPITYEQYF.

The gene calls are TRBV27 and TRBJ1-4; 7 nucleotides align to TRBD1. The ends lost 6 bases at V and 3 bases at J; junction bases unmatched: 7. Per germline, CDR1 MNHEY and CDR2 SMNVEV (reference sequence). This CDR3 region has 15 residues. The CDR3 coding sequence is TGTGCCAGCAGCGGCATAGGGACAGCTAATGAAAAACTGTTTTTT. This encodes CASSGIGTANEKLFF.

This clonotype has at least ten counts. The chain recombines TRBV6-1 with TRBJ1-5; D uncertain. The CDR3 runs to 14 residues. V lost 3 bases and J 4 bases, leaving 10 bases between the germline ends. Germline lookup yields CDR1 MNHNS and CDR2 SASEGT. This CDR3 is CASSDGSRNQPQHF. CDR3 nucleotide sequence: TGTGCCAGCAGTGATGGCAGTCGAAATCAGCCCCAGCATTTT.

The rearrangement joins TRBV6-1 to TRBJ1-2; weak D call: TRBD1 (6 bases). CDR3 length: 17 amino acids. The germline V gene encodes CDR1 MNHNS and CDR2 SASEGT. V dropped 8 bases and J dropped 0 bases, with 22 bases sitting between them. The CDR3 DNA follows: TGTGCCAGCCTACGTCGGGGGGCACAGTTAGCTAACTATGGCTACACCTTC. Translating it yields CASLRRGAQLANYGYTF.

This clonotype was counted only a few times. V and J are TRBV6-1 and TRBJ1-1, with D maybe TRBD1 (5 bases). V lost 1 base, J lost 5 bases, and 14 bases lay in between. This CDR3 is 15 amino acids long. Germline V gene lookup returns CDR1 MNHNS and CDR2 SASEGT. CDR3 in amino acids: CASSEVAGRRTEAFF. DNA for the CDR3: TGTGCCAGCAGTGAAGTAGCAGGGAGAAGGACTGAAGCTTTCTTT.

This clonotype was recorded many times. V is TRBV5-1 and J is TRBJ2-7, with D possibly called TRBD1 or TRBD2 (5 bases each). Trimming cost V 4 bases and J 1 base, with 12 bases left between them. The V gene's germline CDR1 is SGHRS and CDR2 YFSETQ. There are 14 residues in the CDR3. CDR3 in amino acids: CASSDRDRSYEQYF. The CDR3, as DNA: TGCGCCAGCAGCGACCGGGACCGATCCTACGAGCAGTACTTC.

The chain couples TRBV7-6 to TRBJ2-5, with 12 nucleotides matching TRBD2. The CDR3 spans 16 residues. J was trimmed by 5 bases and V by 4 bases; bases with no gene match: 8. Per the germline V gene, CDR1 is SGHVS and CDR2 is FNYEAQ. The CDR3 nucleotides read TGTGCCAGCAGCTACGGACTAGCGGGAATGAAGGAGACCCAGTACTTC. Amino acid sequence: CASSYGLAGMKETQYF.

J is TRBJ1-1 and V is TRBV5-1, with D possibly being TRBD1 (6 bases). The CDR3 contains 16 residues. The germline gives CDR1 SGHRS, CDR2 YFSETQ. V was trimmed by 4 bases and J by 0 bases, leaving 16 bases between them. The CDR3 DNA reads TGCGCCAGCAGCCTAGGACAGTTCCAACTGAACACTGAAGCTTTCTTT. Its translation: CASSLGQFQLNTEAFF.

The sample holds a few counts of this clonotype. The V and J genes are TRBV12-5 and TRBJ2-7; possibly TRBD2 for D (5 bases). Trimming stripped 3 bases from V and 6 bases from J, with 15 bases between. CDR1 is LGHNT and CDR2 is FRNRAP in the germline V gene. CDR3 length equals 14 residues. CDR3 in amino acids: CASGFLSNGLEQYF. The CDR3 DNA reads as TGTGCTAGTGGTTTTTTGTCGAACGGACTCGAGCAGTACTTC.

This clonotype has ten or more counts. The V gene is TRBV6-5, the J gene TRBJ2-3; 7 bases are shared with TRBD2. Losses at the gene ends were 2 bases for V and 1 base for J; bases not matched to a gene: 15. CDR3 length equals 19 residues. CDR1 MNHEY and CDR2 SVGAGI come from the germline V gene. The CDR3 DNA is TGTGCCAGCAGTTACGGTAGCGGGTGGCCCGGTGGTCGCACAGATACGCAGTATTTT. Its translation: CASSYGSGWPGGRTDTQYF.

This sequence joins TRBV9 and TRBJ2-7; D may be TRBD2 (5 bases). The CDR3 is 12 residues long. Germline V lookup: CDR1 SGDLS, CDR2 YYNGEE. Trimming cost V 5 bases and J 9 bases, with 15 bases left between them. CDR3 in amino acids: CASSTTPLGQYF. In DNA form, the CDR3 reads TGTGCCAGCAGTACGACACCACTAGGGCAGTACTTC. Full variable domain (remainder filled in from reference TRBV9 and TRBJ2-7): DSGVTQTPKHLITATGQRVTLRCSPRSGDLSVYWYQQSLDQGLQFLIQYYNGEERAKGNILERFSAQQFPDLHSELNLSSLELGDSALYFCASSTTPLGQYFGPGTRLTVT.

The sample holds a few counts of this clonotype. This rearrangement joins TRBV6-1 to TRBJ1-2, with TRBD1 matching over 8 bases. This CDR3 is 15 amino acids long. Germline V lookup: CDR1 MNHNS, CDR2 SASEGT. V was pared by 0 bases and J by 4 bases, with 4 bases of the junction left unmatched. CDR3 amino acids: CASSEAWTGTYGYTF. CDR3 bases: TGTGCCAGCAGTGAAGCCTGGACAGGGACCTATGGCTACACCTTC.

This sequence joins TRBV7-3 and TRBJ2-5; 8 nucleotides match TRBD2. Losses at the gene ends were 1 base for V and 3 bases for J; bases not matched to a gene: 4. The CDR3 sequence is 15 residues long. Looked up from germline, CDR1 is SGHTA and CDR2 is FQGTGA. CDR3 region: CASSLRGLDKETQYF. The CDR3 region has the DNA TGTGCCAGCAGCTTAAGGGGACTAGACAAAGAGACCCAGTACTTC.

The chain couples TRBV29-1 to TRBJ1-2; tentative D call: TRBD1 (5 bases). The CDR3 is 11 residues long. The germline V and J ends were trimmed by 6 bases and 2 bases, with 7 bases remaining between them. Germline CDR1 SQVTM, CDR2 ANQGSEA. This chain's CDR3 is CSVQGNYGYTF. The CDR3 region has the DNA TGCAGCGTGCAGGGAAACTATGGCTACACCTTC.

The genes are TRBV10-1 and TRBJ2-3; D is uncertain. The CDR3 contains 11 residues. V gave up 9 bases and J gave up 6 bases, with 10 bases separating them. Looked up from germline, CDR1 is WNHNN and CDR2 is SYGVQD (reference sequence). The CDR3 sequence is CASGPSDTQYF. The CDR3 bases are TGCGCCAGTGGTCCTTCCGATACGCAGTATTTT.

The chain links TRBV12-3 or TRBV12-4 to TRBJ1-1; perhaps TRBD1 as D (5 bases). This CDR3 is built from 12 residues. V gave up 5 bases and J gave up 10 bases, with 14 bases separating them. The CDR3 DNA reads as TGTGCCAGCAGTCCGGGACGGAAGGTAGCTTTCTTT. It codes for CASSPGRKVAFF.

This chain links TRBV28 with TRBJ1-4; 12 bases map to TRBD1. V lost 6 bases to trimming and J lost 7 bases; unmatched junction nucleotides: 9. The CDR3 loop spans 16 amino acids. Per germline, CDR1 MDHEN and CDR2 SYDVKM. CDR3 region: CASRSSGQGAREKLFF. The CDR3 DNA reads TGTGCCAGCAGGTCCTCGGGACAGGGGGCGCGTGAAAAACTGTTTTTT.

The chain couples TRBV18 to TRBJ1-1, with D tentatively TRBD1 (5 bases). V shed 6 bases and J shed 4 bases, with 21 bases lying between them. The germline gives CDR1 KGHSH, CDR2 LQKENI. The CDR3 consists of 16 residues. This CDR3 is CASSRPRVAGGTEAFF. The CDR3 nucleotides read TGTGCCAGCTCTCGGCCTAGGGTGGCTGGGGGCACTGAAGCTTTCTTT.